This T cell receptor (beta chain) was identified in a study of blood T cell repertoires in COVID-19. The overall study: In each case, the material was cDNA or gDNA derived from T cells, B-cell-depleted T cells, or PBMCs.

The CDR3 is 16 residues long. V gave up 0 bases and J gave up 7 bases; unmatched junction bases: 7. Germline V gene data show CDR1 as LGHNA and CDR2 as YNFKEQ. Profiling relied on immunoSEQ multiplex PCR, and the TCRdb table lists in-frame clones only, not all of them. The sample shows about 62,000 clones, roughly 92% of them seen only once. The origin of this receptor is a human donor in a cohort sampled during active COVID-19. The sample comprised peripheral blood. The rearrangement joins TRBV4-2 to TRBJ2-1; 9 bases are a match to TRBD2. The CDR3 bases are TGTGCCAGCAGCCAAGATCCAAGCGGGGGGTTGAATGAGCAGTTCTTC. Protein: CASSQDPSGGLNEQFF.